The rows below give T cell receptor beta chains drawn from one sample of a study of blood T cell repertoires in COVID-19. Method: immunoSEQ multiplex PCR; TCRdb's copy keeps in-frame clones and lacks some. The table has some 100,000 clones, roughly four fifths seen once. The sequenced material came from peripheral blood. Every receptor here comes from a human donor in a cohort sampled during active COVID-19. CDR3s include the opening cysteine and the closing phenylalanine or tryptophan. D genes are given only for firm matches. Size is omitted from some rows. Given values are once, few, many or a class for expanded clones.

cdr3_aa: CASSLGTGAYEQYF
cdr3_nt: TGTGCCAGCAGCCTGGGGACAGGGGCCTACGAGCAGTACTTC
j_call: TRBJ2-7
d_call: TRBD1
clone_size: .
v_call: TRBV3-1/TRBV3-2

cdr3_aa: CASSFTGTGRLPLHF
cdr3_nt: TGTGCCAGCAGCTTTACCGGGACAGGGCGGCTACCCCTCCACTTT
j_call: TRBJ1-6
d_call: TRBD1
clone_size: .
v_call: TRBV7-2

cdr3_aa: CSVADSNSNQPQHF
cdr3_nt: TGCAGCGTTGCGGACAGTAATAGCAATCAGCCCCAGCATTTT
j_call: TRBJ1-5
d_call: .
clone_size: .
v_call: TRBV29-1

cdr3_aa: CASSGGQGLYGYTF
cdr3_nt: TGCGCCAGCAGCGGAGGACAGGGTCTCTATGGCTACACCTTC
j_call: TRBJ1-2
d_call: TRBD1
clone_size: once
v_call: TRBV5-1

cdr3_aa: CASSPWGTQNTEAFF
cdr3_nt: TGTGCCAGCAGCCCTTGGGGGACTCAGAACACTGAAGCTTTCTTT
j_call: TRBJ1-1
d_call: .
clone_size: .
v_call: TRBV7-9

cdr3_aa: CASSLRSSVTYEQYF
cdr3_nt: TGTGCCAGCAGCTTACGATCATCAGTCACCTACGAGCAGTACTTC
j_call: TRBJ2-7
d_call: .
clone_size: .
v_call: TRBV11-2

cdr3_aa: CASRVDRGANNEQFF
cdr3_nt: TGTGCCAGCAGAGTCGACAGGGGGGCCAACAATGAGCAGTTCTTC
j_call: TRBJ2-1
d_call: TRBD1
clone_size: once
v_call: TRBV6-4

cdr3_aa: CASSPRGQPSSYEQYF
cdr3_nt: TGCGCCAGCAGCCCTAGGGGACAGCCGAGCTCCTACGAGCAGTACTTC
j_call: TRBJ2-7
d_call: TRBD1
clone_size: few
v_call: TRBV5-1

cdr3_aa: CASSPLRDNKNTEAFF
cdr3_nt: TGTGCCAGCAGCCCACTCAGGGACAACAAGAACACTGAAGCTTTCTTT
j_call: TRBJ1-1
d_call: .
clone_size: .
v_call: TRBV9

cdr3_aa: CASSGSSGNTIYF
cdr3_nt: TGTGCCAGCTCTGGGAGCTCTGGAAACACCATATATTTT
j_call: TRBJ1-3
d_call: .
clone_size: once
v_call: TRBV18

cdr3_aa: CASSLGEGLGTQYF
cdr3_nt: TGTGCCAGCAGCTTAGGGGAGGGTTTGGGTACGCAGTATTTT
j_call: TRBJ2-3
d_call: TRBD2
clone_size: .
v_call: TRBV7-3

cdr3_aa: CATSRGVGIRSPLHF
cdr3_nt: TGTGCCACCAGCAGAGGGGTCGGGATACGTTCACCCCTCCACTTT
j_call: TRBJ1-6
d_call: .
clone_size: .
v_call: TRBV15

cdr3_aa: CAISRDTIADTQYF
cdr3_nt: TGTGCCATCAGCCGGGACACCATAGCGGATACGCAGTATTTT
j_call: TRBJ2-3
d_call: .
clone_size: few
v_call: TRBV10-3

cdr3_aa: CASSYSRGRYEQYF
cdr3_nt: TGTGCCAGCAGTTACTCGCGGGGACGCTACGAGCAGTACTTC
j_call: TRBJ2-7
d_call: .
clone_size: .
v_call: TRBV6-5